The text below deals with one T cell receptor (beta chain). In terms of age and location, participants ranged from about 18 to 100 years and lived in about two dozen US areas. Participant-given clinical history determined each cohort assignment. Trimming shortened V by 3 bases and J by 4 bases, and 12 bases separated the two germline ends. Germline CDR1 and CDR2: LNHDA and SQIVND (reference sequence). The CDR3 consists of 15 residues. The sample belongs to a study of blood T cell repertoires in COVID-19. On the study more broadly: Sample material is recorded as cDNA or gDNA derived from T cells, B-cell-depleted T cells, or PBMCs.

Original processing notes: Estimated nucleated cell counts came from reference gene primer amplification. Produced via immunoSEQ multiplex PCR; TCRdb's table is partial and in-frame only. V and J calls and clone size are copied from that table; D and trimming were computed from the DNA. The sample has 350,000 to 500,000 clones; roughly 84% are singletons. Material for sequencing was PBMCs or T cells enriched from blood (not recorded which). This TCR was sampled from a woman in her late teens or twenties who had been exposed to COVID-19. The rearrangement links TRBV19 to TRBJ2-2; D perhaps matches TRBD1 (5 bases). This CDR3 reads CASSIGRGGTGELFF. The CDR3, as DNA: TGTGCCAGTAGTATTGGAAGGGGCGGCACCGGGGAGCTGTTTTTT. Variable domain in full (rest from reference TRBV19 and TRBJ2-2): DGGITQSPKYLFRKEGQNVTLSCEQNLNHDAMYWYRQDPGQGLRLIYYSQIVNDFQKGDIAEGYSVSREKKESFPLTVTSAQKNPTAFYLCASSIGRGGTGELFFGEGSRLTVL.